These 30 T cell receptor beta chains were sequenced from one sample in a study of HIV-infected patients and healthy controls. Reverse transcription used approximately 500 ng RNA and constant-region primers for alpha and beta. Separate chain-specific third strand synthesis with multiplexing indices produced the alpha and beta libraries. From the 5' RACE reads, TCRdb called clonotypes with MiXCR, one entry per CDR3 protein. This sample has tens of thousands of distinct CDR3 sequences, with 7.5% to 10% found just once. The repertoire came from unfractionated whole blood and reflected all unsorted peripheral T cells. Sequencing was done on a sample of blood. The receptors come from an adult in good health.

This clonotype has at least ten counts. The V call is TRBV6-5, the J call TRBJ1-5; TRBD1 agrees at 7 bases. CDR1 is MNHEY, CDR2 SVGAGI, per germline. The CDR3 length is 14 residues. V lost 6 bases and J lost 4; bases outside the gene matches: 6. CDR3 sequence reads: CASRQTGRNQPQHF. The CDR3 DNA sequence: TGTGCCAGCAGACAGACAGGGAGGAATCAGCCCCAGCATTTT.

This clonotype was recorded at least ten times. The V gene is TRBV5-1, the J gene TRBJ2-4, with a possible D match to TRBD1 (5 bases). Trimming left V 1 base short and J 3 bases short, with 14 bases between. The germline CDR1 and CDR2 sequences are SGHRS and YFSETQ. CDR3 length: 16 amino acids. This CDR3 reads CASSLRRGLDKNIQYF. In nucleotides, the CDR3 is TGCGCCAGCAGCTTGCGTAGGGGTTTGGACAAAAACATTCAGTACTTC.

The chain joins TRBV5-6 to TRBJ1-5; the D is unclear. The germline CDR1 and CDR2 sequences are SGHDT and YYEEEE. The V gene lost 3 bases and the J gene lost 5 bases, with 15 bases spanning the gap. The CDR3 covers 15 residues. The CDR3 DNA is TGTGCCAGCAGCTACAGTGGCAGCACCGATCAGCCCCAGCATTTT. Residues: CASSYSGSTDQPQHF. Combining the CDR3 with reference TRBV5-6 and TRBJ1-5 gives the whole variable domain DAGVTQSPTHLIKTRGQQVTLRCSPKSGHDTVSWYQQALGQGPQFIFQYYEEEERQRGNFPDRFSGHQFPNYSSELNVNALLLGDSALYLCASSYSGSTDQPQHFGDGTRLSIL.

This clonotype qualifies as medium-sized. V usage is TRBV7-9 and J usage is TRBJ2-3, with D possibly matching TRBD1 (5 bases). V dropped 6 bases and J dropped 4 bases, with 17 bases sitting between them. Germline CDR1 is SEHNR and CDR2 is FQNEAQ (reference sequence). The CDR3 contains 15 residues. Here the CDR3 DNA reads TGTGCCAGCAGGCCCGACAGACACGGTCCAGATACGCAGTATTTT. This translates into CASRPDRHGPDTQYF.

This clonotype was detected ten times or more. The J gene is TRBJ2-1, the V gene TRBV27; D is tentatively TRBD1 or TRBD2 (5 bases each). The CDR3 consists of 13 residues. Trimming cost V 6 bases and J 8 bases, with 14 bases left between them. Germline loops: CDR1 MNHEY, CDR2 SMNVEV (reference sequence). In nucleotides, the CDR3 is TGTGCCAGCAGCCACACCGGGGCGGATGAGCAGTTCTTC. It codes for CASSHTGADEQFF.

The table lists this clonotype with many counts. Written as DNA, the CDR3 is TGTGCCAGCAGTGTTAACAATGAGCAGTTCTTC. As protein: CASSVNNEQFF. The chain has TRBV25-1 and TRBJ2-1, with D unclear. CDR1 and CDR2 (germline): MGHDK, SYGVNS. The CDR3 is made up of 11 amino acids. The ends were cut back, 4 bases at V and 5 bases at J, with 3 bases in the middle.

This clonotype was counted ten times or more. The chain is built from TRBV5-1 and TRBJ2-2; 8 nucleotides match TRBD1. Germline V gene data show CDR1 as SGHRS and CDR2 as YFSETQ. This CDR3 contains 15 residues. Trimming at V came to 3 bases and at J to 1 base, leaving 2 bases not matched to a gene. CDR3 in amino acids: CASSSGQGNTGELFF. Here the CDR3 DNA reads TGCGCCAGCAGCTCAGGACAGGGGAACACCGGGGAGCTGTTTTTT.

This clonotype was recorded many times. V is TRBV12-3 or TRBV12-4 and J is TRBJ1-6; TRBD1 aligns across 8 bases. This CDR3 spans 14 amino acids. Trimming cost V 5 bases and J 9 bases; bases outside gene matches: 6. This CDR3 reads CASSPQGASSPLHF. CDR3 in DNA: TGTGCCAGCAGTCCTCAGGGGGCAAGTTCACCCCTCCACTTT.

This clonotype was seen repeatedly, ten times or more. In DNA form, the CDR3 reads TGCGCCAGCAGCTTGGAAGGGAGGGGCACAGATACGCAGTATTTT. It specifies CASSLEGRGTDTQYF. The chain couples TRBV5-1 to TRBJ2-3; 7 bases are shared with TRBD2. After removal of 0 bases from V and 1 base from J, the junction contained 2 bases not matched to a gene. The CDR3 extends over 15 amino acids. Germline CDR1 reads SGHRS; CDR2 reads YFSETQ.

This clonotype was observed at least ten times. This chain connects TRBV24-1 to TRBJ2-1, with 10 bases identical to TRBD2. Germline-derived CDR1 and CDR2 are KGHDR and SFDVKD. The CDR3 is 15 residues long. J gave up 8 bases and V 10 bases, and 13 bases lay outside the gene matches. CDR3 sequence: CATSLQERGGDEQFF. The CDR3 region has the DNA TGTGCCACGTCACTACAGGAGCGGGGGGGCGATGAGCAGTTCTTC.

This clonotype rates as medium-sized. Here the CDR3 reads CASGDSPFSGANVLTF. For the CDR3, the DNA is TGTGCCAGCGGGGACAGTCCCTTCTCTGGGGCCAACGTCCTGACTTTC. This chain connects TRBV12-3 or TRBV12-4 to TRBJ2-6; 7 nucleotides line up with TRBD1. There are 16 residues in the CDR3. Unmatched junction bases numbered 7, after V lost 8 bases and J lost 0 bases.

This clonotype has a count of ten or more. The chain uses TRBV25-1 and TRBJ1-1; D not resolved. This CDR3 has 11 amino acids. Germline V gives CDR1 MGHDK, CDR2 SYGVNS. The germline V and J ends were trimmed by 4 bases and 4 bases, with 4 bases remaining between them. CDR3 bases: TGTGCCAGCAGTGCTGGCACTGAAGCTTTCTTT. Encoded protein: CASSAGTEAFF.

The sample holds many counts of this clonotype. The V and J genes are TRBV5-1 and TRBJ1-3; no reliable D call. The CDR3 has 14 amino acids. V was clipped by 1 base and J by 2 bases, with 7 bases between them. Germline CDR1 is SGHRS and CDR2 is YFSETQ. CDR3 DNA: TGCGCCAGCAGCTTGACGAGGGCTGGAAACACCATATATTTT. This gives the protein CASSLTRAGNTIYF. Full variable domain (rest looked up from reference TRBV5-1 and TRBJ1-3): KAGVTQTPRYLIKTRGQQVTLSCSPISGHRSVSWYQQTPGQGLQFLFEYFSETQRNKGNFPGRFSGRQFSNSRSEMNVSTLELGDSALYLCASSLTRAGNTIYFGEGSWLTVV.

This clonotype was detected ten times or more. In DNA, the CDR3 is TGTGCCAGCAGTCTCGTGGACGGGACCAGGAACCTCACAGATACGCAGTATTTT. Its translation: CASSLVDGTRNLTDTQYF. The chain uses TRBV6-6 and TRBJ2-3; D is tentatively TRBD1 or TRBD2 (5 bases each). Germline CDR1 reads MNHNY; CDR2 reads SVGAGI (reference sequence). The V gene lost 5 bases and the J gene lost 2 bases, with 23 bases spanning the gap. The CDR3 is 18 residues long.

This sequence joins TRBV27 and TRBJ2-7, with TRBD1 as a possible D gene (6 bases). Germline assignment: CDR1 MNHEY and CDR2 SMNVEV (reference sequence). There are 15 residues in the CDR3. V gave up 2 bases and J gave up 7 bases, with 18 bases separating them. The CDR3 sequence is CASSLQGHPPGEQYF. The CDR3 bases are TGTGCCAGCAGTTTACAGGGACATCCCCCCGGGGAGCAGTACTTC.

In this sample, this clonotype is medium-sized (0.01 to 0.1%). The V and J genes are TRBV14 and TRBJ2-1; TRBD2 might be the D (7 bases). Trimming left V 2 bases short and J 4 bases short, with 12 bases between. There are 15 residues in the CDR3. The germline V gene has CDR1 SGHDN and CDR2 FVKESK. The CDR3 reads CASSQTAGAYNEQFF. In nucleotides, the CDR3 is TGTGCCAGCAGCCAAACGGCGGGGGCGTACAATGAGCAGTTCTTC.

In its sample, this clonotype was seen many times. The rearrangement uses TRBV10-1 and TRBJ2-3; 10 bases match TRBD2. The CDR3 spans 16 residues. V shed 3 bases, J shed 1 base, and the junction held 4 bases outside the gene matches. Germline loops: CDR1 WNHNN, CDR2 SYGVQD (reference sequence). CDR3 sequence (DNA): TGCGCCAGCAGTGACGGGCTAGCGGGGGGCACAGATACGCAGTATTTT. Protein sequence: CASSDGLAGGTDTQYF.

There are many counts of this clonotype. The V call is TRBV7-9, the J call TRBJ2-5, with 9 bases identical to TRBD2. CDR3 length equals 18 residues. V was clipped by 4 bases and J by 0 bases; unmatched bases: 12. Germline assignment: CDR1 SEHNR and CDR2 FQNEAQ (reference sequence). In DNA, the CDR3 is TGTGCCAGCAGCTCCAGACTAGCGGTCCGCCCGTACCAAGAGACCCAGTACTTC. Translated, it gives CASSSRLAVRPYQETQYF.

V and J are TRBV7-8 and TRBJ2-7; the match to TRBD1 covers 8 bases. The germline V gene encodes CDR1 SGHVS and CDR2 FQNEAQ. CDR3 length equals 16 residues. V gave up 0 bases and J gave up 2 bases; unmatched junction bases: 6. This chain's CDR3 is CASSLARTGSTYEQYF. CDR3 coding DNA: TGTGCCAGCAGCTTAGCCCGGACAGGGTCCACCTACGAGCAGTACTTC.

The chain couples TRBV29-1 to TRBJ2-5, with 10 bases aligning to TRBD1. This CDR3 has 14 amino acids. CDR1 SQVTM and CDR2 ANQGSEA come from the germline V gene. Germline trimming cut 7 bases from V and 3 bases from J; bases unmatched to any gene: 8. CDR3 residues: CSADLGQGEETQYF. The DNA of the CDR3 is TGCAGCGCCGACTTAGGACAGGGGGAAGAGACCCAGTACTTC.

This clonotype has a count of ten or more. This sequence joins TRBV4-2 and TRBJ1-1; a possible D gene is TRBD1 (5 bases). The germline CDR1 and CDR2 sequences are LGHNA and YNFKEQ. Trimming cost V 5 bases and J 4 bases, with 17 bases left between them. The CDR3 length is 15 residues. The CDR3 loop is CASSEGPGQGTEAFF. In nucleotides, the CDR3 is TGTGCCAGCAGCGAGGGCCCCGGGCAGGGCACTGAAGCTTTCTTT.

This clonotype was seen repeatedly, ten times or more. The chain has TRBV20-1 and TRBJ1-6; D is uncertain. The germline CDR1 and CDR2 sequences are DFQATT and SNEGSKA (reference sequence). The CDR3 totals 13 residues. Trimming left V 2 bases short and J 4 bases short, with 6 bases between. The CDR3 sequence is CSARPDYNSPLHF. The CDR3 bases are TGCAGTGCTAGACCTGATTATAATTCACCCCTCCACTTT.

The chain uses TRBV11-2 and TRBJ1-4; TRBD1 matches at 9 bases. This CDR3 region has 14 residues. Germline V lookup: CDR1 SGHAT, CDR2 FQNNGV. V dropped 5 bases and J dropped 5; count of bases not matched to a gene: 3. In DNA form, the CDR3 reads TGTGCCAGCAGCATGGACAGGGGAAATGAAAAACTGTTTTTT. Translating gives CASSMDRGNEKLFF.

There are many counts of this clonotype. The DNA for the CDR3 is TGCAGTGCTAGACCAGGGTTCGCTGAAGCTTTCTTT. Translated: CSARPGFAEAFF. The rearrangement links TRBV20-1 to TRBJ1-1; TRBD1 is a possible D gene (5 bases). Germline CDR1 DFQATT, CDR2 SNEGSKA (reference sequence). Trimming removed 2 bases at V and 6 bases at J, with 10 bases between. The CDR3 has 12 amino acids.

This clonotype came up many times. The chain uses TRBV29-1 and TRBJ2-1, with D possibly being TRBD1 (6 bases). The CDR3 is 16 amino acids. CDR1 and CDR2 (germline): SQVTM, ANQGSEA. The V gene lost 6 bases and the J gene lost 0 bases, with 18 bases spanning the gap. CDR3 in amino acids: CSVVGTQLSSYNEQFF. CDR3 DNA sequence: TGCAGCGTCGTAGGGACACAATTAAGCTCCTACAATGAGCAGTTCTTC.

This clonotype was detected many times. This sequence joins TRBV6-2 or TRBV6-3 and TRBJ2-3; no clear D gene. The CDR3 is made up of 10 amino acids. Germline V CDR1 and CDR2: MNHEY, SVGEGT. Trimming stripped 7 bases from V and 6 bases from J, with 5 bases between. CDR3 protein: CASTGDTQYF. The CDR3 nucleotides read TGTGCCAGCACTGGGGATACGCAGTATTTT.

This clonotype is judged medium-sized. The J gene is TRBJ1-5, the V gene TRBV6-6; 11 positions agree with TRBD1. There are 15 residues in the CDR3. V trimming: 2 bases; J trimming: 5 bases; junction bases outside the gene matches: 2. CDR1 and CDR2 (germline): MNHNY, SVGAGI (reference sequence). CDR3 DNA sequence: TGTGCCAGCAGTTACGGGGACAGGGGGGATCAGCCCCAGCATTTT. This gives the protein CASSYGDRGDQPQHF.

This clonotype was recorded at least ten times. The V call is TRBV19, the J call TRBJ2-3; a possible D gene is TRBD2 (5 bases). CDR1 is LNHDA and CDR2 is SQIVND in the germline V gene (reference sequence). The CDR3 length is 17 residues. V shed 3 bases and J shed 0 bases, with 16 bases lying between them. The DNA for the CDR3 is TGTGCCAGTAGTATCGAAGCGGCACGGAGAAGCACAGATACGCAGTATTTT. This codes for CASSIEAARRSTDTQYF.

This clonotype was observed many times. The chain uses TRBV6-5 and TRBJ1-5, with unresolved D. This CDR3 has 14 residues. The V gene's germline CDR1 is MNHEY and CDR2 SVGAGI. Trimming took off 0 bases at V and 0 bases at J, with 3 bases between the two ends. CDR3 sequence reads: CASSYSPSNQPQHF. CDR3 coding DNA: TGTGCCAGCAGTTACTCCCCTAGCAATCAGCCCCAGCATTTT.

This clonotype was seen repeatedly, ten times or more. The chain couples TRBV27 to TRBJ1-1; TRBD1 matches 12 bases. This CDR3 region has 17 residues. V lost 6 bases to trimming and J lost 4 bases; unmatched junction nucleotides: 12. Germline-derived CDR1 and CDR2 are MNHEY and SMNVEV (reference sequence). CDR3: CASRPPGQGASGTEAFF. CDR3 in DNA: TGTGCCAGCAGGCCGCCGGGACAGGGGGCTTCCGGCACTGAAGCTTTCTTT.